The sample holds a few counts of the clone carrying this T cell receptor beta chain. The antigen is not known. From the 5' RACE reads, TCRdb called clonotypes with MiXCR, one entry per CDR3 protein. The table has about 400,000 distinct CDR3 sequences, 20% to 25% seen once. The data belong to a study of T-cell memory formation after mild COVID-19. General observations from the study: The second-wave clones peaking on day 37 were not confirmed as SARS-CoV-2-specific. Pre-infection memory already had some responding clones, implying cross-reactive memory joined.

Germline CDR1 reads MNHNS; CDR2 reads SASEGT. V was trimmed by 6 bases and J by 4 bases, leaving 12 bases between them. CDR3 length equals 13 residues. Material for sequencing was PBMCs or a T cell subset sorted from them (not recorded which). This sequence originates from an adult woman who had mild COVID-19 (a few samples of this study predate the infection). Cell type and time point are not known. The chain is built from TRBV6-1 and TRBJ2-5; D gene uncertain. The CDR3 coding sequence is TGTGCCAGCAGAGTCGCCTCGGGAGAGACCCAGTACTTC. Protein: CASRVASGETQYF.